The rows below give T cell receptor beta chains drawn from one sample of a study of T cell responses to AZD1222 COVID-19 vaccine. The assay was immunoSEQ multiplex PCR, and TCRdb's table has in-frame clones only and misses some. Among about 160,000 clones listed, less than 95% were seen once. The sample was peripheral blood, taken on day 0 of AZD1222 vaccination. The receptors shown here come from an adult in good health. CDR3s include the opening cysteine and the closing phenylalanine or tryptophan. The D gene is left open where the match is weak. Not every row has a clone size; where given, it reads once, few, many or a size class.

D	V	J	size	DNA	CDR3
-	TRBV30	TRBJ2-5	-	TGTGCCTGGAGCCTTGGAGAAGAGACCCAGTACTTC	CAWSLGEETQYF
-	TRBV7-9	TRBJ2-2	-	TGTGCCAGCAGCTCTCCCACGAACACCGGGGAGCTGTTTTTT	CASSSPTNTGELFF
TRBD2	TRBV10-3	TRBJ2-7	few	TGTGCCATCAGTGCTCTAGCGGGGAGCGAGCAGTACTTC	CAISALAGSEQYF
-	TRBV19	TRBJ1-6	-	TGTGCCAGTAGCACTCTGGGACAAGATAATTCACCCCTCCACTTT	CASSTLGQDNSPLHF
-	TRBV18	TRBJ2-2	-	TGTGCCAGCTCACCGCGGCAGGGCTGGAGCACCGGGGAGCTGTTTTTT	CASSPRQGWSTGELFF
-	TRBV5-5	TRBJ1-1	-	TGTGCCAGCAGCTTGGGACAGATGAACACTGAAGCTTTCTTT	CASSLGQMNTEAFF
TRBD1	TRBV28	TRBJ1-1	-	TGTGCCAGCAGTCCATCGATTGACAGGGGGAGGGGGAACACTGAAGCTTTCTTT	CASSPSIDRGRGNTEAFF
TRBD2	TRBV29-1	TRBJ2-3	few	TGCAGCGTTAGCGGGGGGGCTGGCACAGATACGCAGTATTTT	CSVSGGAGTDTQYF
TRBD2	TRBV27	TRBJ2-3	-	TGTGCCAGCAGTTTCCTAGCGGGGTTCGGCCTGGGAGATACGCAGTATTTT	CASSFLAGFGLGDTQYF
TRBD2	TRBV11-3	TRBJ2-1	-	TGTGCCAGCAGCCCTCGGTCTAGCGGGGGGCTATTTGGCAATGAGCAGTTCTTC	CASSPRSSGGLFGNEQFF
-	TRBV6-5	TRBJ2-2	-	TGTGCCAGGGACCCCAGGGCGCGGCCCGGGGAGCTGTTTTTT	CARDPRARPGELFF
-	TRBV19	TRBJ1-2	-	TGTGCCAGTAGTCGAACGCAGTGGGACGGCTACACCTTC	CASSRTQWDGYTF
TRBD1	TRBV18	TRBJ2-4	once	TGTGCCAGCTCACCGGGACAGGGGGGCTTGGACATTCAGTACTTC	CASSPGQGGLDIQYF
-	TRBV7-3	TRBJ2-3	-	TGTGCCAGCAGCTTAGGGCCCCACACAGATACGCAGTATTTT	CASSLGPHTDTQYF
TRBD1	TRBV19	TRBJ1-6	-	TGTGCCAGTAGCCTACGACAGGGGGCGGAGAATTCACCCCTCCACTTT	CASSLRQGAENSPLHF
-	TRBV20-1	TRBJ1-3	once	TGCAGTGCTAGTTCAGGGTCTGGAAACACCATATATTTT	CSASSGSGNTIYF
-	TRBV19	TRBJ1-5	-	TGTGCCAGTTCCATCTGGGTCGGAGAGGATCAGCCCCAGCATTTT	CASSIWVGEDQPQHF
-	TRBV20-1	TRBJ1-1	-	TGCAGTGCTAGGACGAGGGGGGAAGCTTTCTTT	CSARTRGEAFF
-	TRBV6-1	TRBJ1-6	-	TGTGCCAGCAGTGAAACGGTCGTGGTCGATTCACCCCTCCACTTT	CASSETVVVDSPLHF
TRBD1	TRBV19	TRBJ2-7	-	TGTGCCAGTAGTCCCGGACAGGGGGCGGAAGAGCAGTACTTC	CASSPGQGAEEQYF
-	TRBV27	TRBJ2-7	once	TGTGCCAGCAGTTTAAATTTCTGGACTGAGCAGTACTTC	CASSLNFWTEQYF
TRBD1	TRBV6-5	TRBJ1-2	-	TGTGCCACCTCTATGACAGGGGGCCCAGGAGATGGCTACACCTTC	CATSMTGGPGDGYTF
-	TRBV4-2	TRBJ1-2	once	TGTGCCAGCGGGGCAGGGACCATTAGGGACTATGGCTACACCTTC	CASGAGTIRDYGYTF
-	TRBV28	TRBJ1-1	-	TGTGCCAGCAGTATCGGACAGAGGAACACTGAAGCTTTCTTT	CASSIGQRNTEAFF
TRBD2	TRBV9	TRBJ2-1	-	TGTGCCAGCAGCGTAAGCCTTAGCGGGGTAAATGAGCAGTTCTTC	CASSVSLSGVNEQFF
-	TRBV5-4	TRBJ2-7	-	TGTGCCAGCAGCAGCGGGACAAAATACGAGCAGTACTTC	CASSSGTKYEQYF
-	TRBV3-1/TRBV3-2	TRBJ1-1	-	TGTGCCAGCAGCCAAGAGGGCGAAGCTTTCTTT	CASSQEGEAFF
TRBD1	TRBV7-6	TRBJ1-1	-	TGTGCCAGCAGCCGTGGGACAGGGGGCGGCAACACTGAAGCTTTCTTT	CASSRGTGGGNTEAFF
-	TRBV6-5	TRBJ1-6	few	TGTGCCAGCAGTTGGGGGGCCGATAATTCACCCCTCCACTTT	CASSWGADNSPLHF
TRBD1	TRBV11-2	TRBJ2-7	few	TGTGCCAGCACTCCATGGGGGACAGGTACCTACGAGCAGTACTTC	CASTPWGTGTYEQYF
TRBD1	TRBV6-5	TRBJ1-2	-	TGTGCCAGCACCGAAGACAGGGTTAAGTATGGCTACACCTTC	CASTEDRVKYGYTF
TRBD1	TRBV10-3	TRBJ1-3	-	TGTGCCATCAGTGAGTTGTACAGGGGGGTCTCTGGAAACACCATATATTTT	CAISELYRGVSGNTIYF
-	TRBV19	TRBJ1-5	-	TGTGCCAGTAGCCTATCAGGGCTTGGCAATCAGCCCCAGCATTTT	CASSLSGLGNQPQHF
-	TRBV5-4	TRBJ1-1	-	TGTGCCAGCAGCTCATTTCGACAGAACACTGAAGCTTTCTTT	CASSSFRQNTEAFF
TRBD1	TRBV9	TRBJ1-2	-	TGTGCCAGCAGCGCTCAGGGGGTTTATGGCTACACCTTC	CASSAQGVYGYTF
-	TRBV19	TRBJ2-5	-	TGTGCCAGTAGTACAGGTCCCAATGGGGAGACCCAGTACTTC	CASSTGPNGETQYF
-	TRBV15	TRBJ1-4	-	TGTGCCACCAGCAGAGATCTGGCCGGGGGGGAAAAACTGTTTTTT	CATSRDLAGGEKLFF
TRBD1	TRBV7-9	TRBJ1-3	-	TGTGCCAGCAGCTCCCTTCTCCCGGGACAGGGGGCGCCGGGAAACACCATATATTTT	CASSSLLPGQGAPGNTIYF
-	TRBV5-1	TRBJ1-4	-	TGCGCCAGCAGCTTGGGTAGGGTTAATGAAAAACTGTTTTTT	CASSLGRVNEKLFF
TRBD1	TRBV11-3	TRBJ1-6	once	TGTGCCAGCAGCCCGGACAGGGGCCTCGGTAATTCACCCCTCCACTTT	CASSPDRGLGNSPLHF
TRBD2	TRBV29-1	TRBJ2-3	-	TGCAGCGTTGTTACCGGGACTAGCGGGGGAGAGGTTCGGGATACGCAGTATTTT	CSVVTGTSGGEVRDTQYF
-	TRBV4-1	TRBJ2-2	-	TGCGCCAGCAGCCCCGGGACGGCGAACACCGGGGAGCTGTTTTTT	CASSPGTANTGELFF
-	TRBV28	TRBJ1-1	-	TGTGCCAGCAATCCCGTGGGGCTGCTGAACACTGAAGCTTTCTTT	CASNPVGLLNTEAFF
-	TRBV5-5	TRBJ2-3	few	TGTGCCAGCAGCTGGCGGGGATCAGATACGCAGTATTTT	CASSWRGSDTQYF
-	TRBV29-1	TRBJ2-5	-	TGCAGCGTCGTTATGGCCGGGGCCCCCCAGTACTTC	CSVVMAGAPQYF
-	TRBV7-2	TRBJ1-6	-	TGTGCCAGTAACTGGTTACTCAATTCACCCCTCCACTTT	CASNWLLNSPLHF
TRBD2	TRBV7-9	TRBJ2-3	-	TGTGCCAGCAGCTTTGGCGCGGGGGGGAGTGCAGATACGCAGTATTTT	CASSFGAGGSADTQYF
TRBD2	TRBV15	TRBJ2-7	-	TGTGCCACCAGCAGAGCCTCGGGAGGGGCCCCCTACGAGCAGTACTTC	CATSRASGGAPYEQYF
-	TRBV19	TRBJ1-5	-	TGTGCCAGTAGGCAACAAGACAGCCTTTATAGCAATCAGCCCCAGCATTTT	CASRQQDSLYSNQPQHF
TRBD1	TRBV30	TRBJ2-7	-	TGTGCCTGGAGCGCCGGGACAGGGGTCTACGAGCAGTACTTC	CAWSAGTGVYEQYF
-	TRBV6-5	TRBJ1-1	-	TGTGCCAGCAGTCTCCGCCCGAATAGTAACACTGAAGCTTTCTTT	CASSLRPNSNTEAFF
-	TRBV28	TRBJ1-5	-	TGTGCCAGCCGGGGGGGTTGGGGCAATCAGCCCCAGCATTTT	CASRGGWGNQPQHF
-	TRBV7-2	TRBJ1-1	-	TGTGCCAGCAGCTTACGTAGTGGGGTTCAATCTAGGAACACTGAAGCTTTCTTT	CASSLRSGVQSRNTEAFF
-	TRBV27	TRBJ1-1	-	TGTGCCAGCAGTTTATACTACAAGAACACTGAAGCTTTCTTT	CASSLYYKNTEAFF
TRBD1	TRBV30	TRBJ2-1	-	TGTGCCTGGCAACTCGGGACAGGGGGCTTTTGGGAGCAGTTCTTC	CAWQLGTGGFWEQFF